This T cell receptor beta chain was retrieved from a study of CD8 T cells in Susac syndrome. TEMRA cells were FACS-enriched, and CD8+ and CD4+ T cells were isolated negatively. Reverse transcription of about 0.45 to 1 ug RNA was carried out with random hexamers. TCRdb fed the immunoSEQ multiplex PCR reads into MiXCR, producing one record per CDR3 protein. The profile shows some 300,000 distinct CDR3 sequences, roughly 85% of them singletons. The specimen sequenced was CD8+ T cells from PBMCs. The source of this sequence is a human donor with multiple sclerosis.

The CDR3 DNA sequence: TGTGCCAGCAGCCTAAACCGGGACAGGGCCCTTTATAGCAATCAGCCCCAGCATTTT. Encoded protein: CASSLNRDRALYSNQPQHF. The V and J genes are TRBV2 and TRBJ1-5; 9 bases are a match to TRBD1. The CDR3 runs to 19 residues. The V gene's germline CDR1 is SNHLY and CDR2 FYNNEI. The junction had 15 bases not matched to a gene; V was cut back by 6 bases and J by 0 bases.